This note documents a single TCR beta chain sequence. The germline V and J ends were trimmed by 0 bases and 4 bases, with 16 bases remaining between them. The length of the CDR3 is 16 residues. Germline loops: CDR1 SGHRS, CDR2 YFSETQ. The assay was immunoSEQ multiplex PCR, and TCRdb's table has in-frame clones only and misses some. The sample has approximately 300,000 clones, about nine tenths seen once. This entry belongs to a study of blood T cell repertoires in COVID-19. This TCR was recovered from a woman under 30 who had recovered from COVID-19. Sequenced material: PBMCs or T cells enriched from blood (not recorded which). The chain is built from TRBV5-1 and TRBJ1-1; maybe TRBD1 (5 bases). CDR3 bases: TGCGCCAGCAGCTTGGTTCGAGAGTGGGGCTCCACTGAAGCTTTCTTT. As protein: CASSLVREWGSTEAFF.